This T cell receptor (beta chain) came from a study of cytomegalovirus exposure and HLA in healthy donors. Primers included in the PCR were 60 Vbeta and 13 Jbeta primers. TCRdb keeps only in-frame clones here, not all; method: immunoSEQ multiplex PCR. The repertoire includes roughly 240,000 clones, 85% of them detected once, and 0.2% to 0.25% sits in the top ten. In this sample, this clone turned up once. Antigen specificity is unknown. Study-level findings and limits: As a later analysis revealed, most CMV-associated TCR beta chains appeared HLA-restricted. Later examination showed HLA-associated TCR beta chains had greater clonal expansion than equally common others.

The source of this sequence is a girl aged 2 to 10 in good health and CMV-seronegative. What was sequenced was PBMCs.

The CDR3 DNA follows: TGCAGCGTTAATCAAGCGGGAGCCGGAGATACGCAGTATTTT. Residues: CSVNQAGAGDTQYF. The chain has TRBV29-1 and TRBJ2-3, with 8 nucleotides matching TRBD2. Germline CDR1 reads SQVTM; CDR2 reads ANQGSEA. The ends lost 5 bases at V and 5 bases at J; junction bases unmatched: 9. This CDR3 has 14 amino acids.